These T cell receptor beta chains were read from a single sample in a study of cytomegalovirus exposure and HLA in healthy donors. Data came from immunoSEQ multiplex PCR; TCRdb stores just in-frame clones and leaves some out. The table has about 140,000 clones, about 70% seen once. Material: PBMCs. The receptors shown here come from a man in his forties or fifties in good health and CMV-seronegative. The CDR3 runs from the conserved cysteine through the conserved F or W. D genes are given only for firm matches. Clone sizes are given selectively: once, few, many, or a class where the clone is expanded.

size: .
D: TRBD2
V: TRBV19
J: TRBJ2-3
DNA: TGTGCCAGTAGTGGACAAGCGGGGCGTTACACAGATACGCAGTATTTT
CDR3: CASSGQAGRYTDTQYF

size: .
D: TRBD1
V: TRBV27
J: TRBJ2-1
DNA: TGTGCCAGCAGCCATCGAGGGGGCCACAATGAGCAGTTCTTC
CDR3: CASSHRGGHNEQFF

size: .
D: TRBD2
V: TRBV6-5
J: TRBJ2-3
DNA: TGTGCCAGCAGACTAGCGGGAGGGCCAGGGACGCAGTATTTT
CDR3: CASRLAGGPGTQYF

size: few
D: .
V: TRBV11-1
J: TRBJ2-3
DNA: TGTGCCAGCAGCTTAGGGACAGACCCTAGCACAGATACGCAGTATTTT
CDR3: CASSLGTDPSTDTQYF

size: few
D: .
V: TRBV30
J: TRBJ1-2
DNA: TGTGCCTGGACTCTGACAGATAACTATGGCTACACCTTC
CDR3: CAWTLTDNYGYTF

size: .
D: TRBD1
V: TRBV4-1
J: TRBJ1-2
DNA: TGCGCCAGCAGCCAACCCGGGACAGCCCACGGTGGCTACACCTTC
CDR3: CASSQPGTAHGGYTF

size: .
D: TRBD2
V: TRBV7-8
J: TRBJ2-7
DNA: TGTGCCAGCAGCACTCTTATTAGGACTAGCGGAACCTACGAGCAGTACTTC
CDR3: CASSTLIRTSGTYEQYF

size: .
D: TRBD1
V: TRBV7-2
J: TRBJ2-4
DNA: TGTGCCAGCAGCTTAGACTTGGGACAGGGACTTGGAAACATTCAGTACTTC
CDR3: CASSLDLGQGLGNIQYF

size: .
D: .
V: TRBV6-5
J: TRBJ2-1
DNA: TGTGCCAGCACCAGTTACCCCAGAGGTTACAATGAGCAGTTCTTC
CDR3: CASTSYPRGYNEQFF

size: .
D: TRBD2
V: TRBV28
J: TRBJ2-7
DNA: TGTGCCAGCACCACGACGGGAGGGTCCGACGAGCAGTACTTC
CDR3: CASTTTGGSDEQYF

size: .
D: TRBD2
V: TRBV5-4
J: TRBJ2-2
DNA: TGTGCCAGCAGCATAGCGGGGGTGAACACCGGGGAGCTGTTTTTT
CDR3: CASSIAGVNTGELFF

size: .
D: .
V: TRBV19
J: TRBJ1-5
DNA: TGTGCCAGTAGGAAAACAGGGTCCAGTCAGCCCCAGCATTTT
CDR3: CASRKTGSSQPQHF

size: .
D: .
V: TRBV9
J: TRBJ1-1
DNA: TGTGCCAGCAGCGTAGACGGGAACACTGAAGCTTTCTTT
CDR3: CASSVDGNTEAFF

size: .
D: .
V: TRBV14
J: TRBJ2-5
DNA: TGTGCCAGCAGCCAAGATACGGCGGCAGGGAAAGAGACCCAGTACTTC
CDR3: CASSQDTAAGKETQYF

size: .
D: TRBD1
V: TRBV28
J: TRBJ2-2
DNA: TGTGCCAGCAGTTTATGGGCAGGGGGGAACACCGGGGAGCTGTTTTTT
CDR3: CASSLWAGGNTGELFF

size: .
D: TRBD1
V: TRBV7-2
J: TRBJ1-2
DNA: TGTGCCAGCAGCTTCGGGACAGATTATGGCTACACCTTC
CDR3: CASSFGTDYGYTF

size: .
D: .
V: TRBV19
J: TRBJ1-5
DNA: TGTGCCACCCAAGAGGGGGTTGGCAATCAGCCCCAGCATTTT
CDR3: CATQEGVGNQPQHF

size: .
D: TRBD1
V: TRBV5-6
J: TRBJ2-7
DNA: TGTGCCAGCAGCGAAACCGGGACAGGGATCTACGAGCAGTACTTC
CDR3: CASSETGTGIYEQYF

size: .
D: .
V: TRBV2
J: TRBJ1-4
DNA: TGTGCCAGCAGTCTCACTACAGGTGGTGAAAAACTGTTTTTT
CDR3: CASSLTTGGEKLFF

size: .
D: .
V: TRBV25-1
J: TRBJ2-2
DNA: TGTGCCAGCAGTGCGGGGGAGGCCGGGGAGCTGTTTTTT
CDR3: CASSAGEAGELFF

size: .
D: TRBD2
V: TRBV7-3
J: TRBJ2-2
DNA: TGTGCCAGCAGCTTAGCGGGGGGGCAAAACACCGGGGAGCTGTTTTTT
CDR3: CASSLAGGQNTGELFF

size: .
D: .
V: TRBV28
J: TRBJ2-3
DNA: TGTGCCAGCAGTATAGGACAGTCGACAGATACGCAGTATTTT
CDR3: CASSIGQSTDTQYF

size: .
D: .
V: TRBV28
J: TRBJ2-7
DNA: TGTGCCAGCAGTATAACCGGGAGCTCCTACGAGCAGTACTTC
CDR3: CASSITGSSYEQYF

size: .
D: .
V: TRBV5-1
J: TRBJ1-3
DNA: TGCGCCAGCAGCTTGGCCGCAGTACCCTCTGGAAACACCATATATTTT
CDR3: CASSLAAVPSGNTIYF

size: .
D: .
V: TRBV15
J: TRBJ1-1
DNA: TGTGCCACCAGCAGAGAATACGGGACATCTTCGAACACTGAAGCTTTCTTT
CDR3: CATSREYGTSSNTEAFF

size: .
D: .
V: TRBV5-4
J: TRBJ2-5
DNA: TGTGCCAGCAGCTTGGAGAGCGGGCTCAGGACCCAGTACTTC
CDR3: CASSLESGLRTQYF

size: .
D: TRBD2
V: TRBV30
J: TRBJ2-3
DNA: TGTGCCTGGAGTGTATATAGCGGGGGAAAGTATTTT
CDR3: CAWSVYSGGKYF

size: .
D: .
V: TRBV6-1
J: TRBJ1-2
DNA: TGTGCCAGCAGTGTGCAGATTAACTATGGCTACACCTTC
CDR3: CASSVQINYGYTF

size: .
D: .
V: TRBV9
J: TRBJ1-1
DNA: TGTGCCAGCAGCGTTGGACAGATGAACACTGAAGCTTTCTTT
CDR3: CASSVGQMNTEAFF

size: .
D: TRBD1
V: TRBV19
J: TRBJ2-2
DNA: TGTGCCAGTAGACCCGGACAGGTAGACACCGGGGAGCTGTTTTTT
CDR3: CASRPGQVDTGELFF

size: .
D: TRBD2
V: TRBV6-1
J: TRBJ2-7
DNA: TGTGCCAGCAGTGAAGGGGGCGGGGGGCCCTACGAGCAGTACTTC
CDR3: CASSEGGGGPYEQYF

size: .
D: .
V: TRBV4-3
J: TRBJ2-5
DNA: TGCGCCAGCAGCCAAGGGGGACATATCCAAGAGACCCAGTACTTC
CDR3: CASSQGGHIQETQYF

size: .
D: TRBD2
V: TRBV7-8
J: TRBJ2-7
DNA: TGTGCCAGCAGCTCAGTAGCGGGATCCTACGAGCAGTACTTC
CDR3: CASSSVAGSYEQYF